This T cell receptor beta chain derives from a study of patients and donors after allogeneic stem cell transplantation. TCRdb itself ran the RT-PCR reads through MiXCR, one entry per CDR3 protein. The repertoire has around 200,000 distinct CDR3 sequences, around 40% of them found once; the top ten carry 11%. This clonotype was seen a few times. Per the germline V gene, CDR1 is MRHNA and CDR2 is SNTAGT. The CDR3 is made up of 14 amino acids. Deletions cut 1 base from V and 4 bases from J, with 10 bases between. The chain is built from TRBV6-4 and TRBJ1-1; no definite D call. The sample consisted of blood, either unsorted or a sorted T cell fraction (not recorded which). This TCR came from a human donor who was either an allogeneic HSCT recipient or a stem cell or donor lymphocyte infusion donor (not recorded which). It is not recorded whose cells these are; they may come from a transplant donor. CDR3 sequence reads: CASSDFPGTTEAFF. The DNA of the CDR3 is TGTGCCAGCAGTGACTTCCCAGGAACCACTGAAGCTTTCTTT.